The subject of this entry is one TCR beta chain. This sample is part of a study of technical replicates of blood from a handful of donors. Here immunoSEQ multiplex PCR was the method, and the copy in TCRdb shows in-frame clones only, minus some. The repertoire has over 70,000 clones, around 93% of them found once; the top ten carry 0.3% to 0.35%. V was cut by 5 bases and J by 0 bases, with 8 bases left in between. The V gene's germline CDR1 is MNHEY and CDR2 SVGAGI. The CDR3 is 14 residues long. The specimen was T cells isolated from PBMCs. This sequence originates from a human donor in good health. The rearrangement joins TRBV6-5 to TRBJ2-4; tentatively, D is TRBD1 (6 bases). The CDR3 reads CASSPDRAKNIQYF. The CDR3 nucleotides are TGTGCCAGCAGTCCGGACAGAGCCAAAAACATTCAGTACTTC.